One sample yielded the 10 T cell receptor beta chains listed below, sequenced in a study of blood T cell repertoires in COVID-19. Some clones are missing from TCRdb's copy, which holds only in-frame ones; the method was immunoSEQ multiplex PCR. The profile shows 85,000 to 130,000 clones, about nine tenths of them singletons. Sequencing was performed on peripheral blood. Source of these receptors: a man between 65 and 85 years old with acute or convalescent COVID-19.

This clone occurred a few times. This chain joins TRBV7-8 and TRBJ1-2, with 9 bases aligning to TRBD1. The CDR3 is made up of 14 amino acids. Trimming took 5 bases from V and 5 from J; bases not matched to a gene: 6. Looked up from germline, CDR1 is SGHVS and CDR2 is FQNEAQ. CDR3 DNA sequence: TGTGCCAGCAGCCCGGAGACAGGGGGTTATGGCTACACCTTC. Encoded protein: CASSPETGGYGYTF. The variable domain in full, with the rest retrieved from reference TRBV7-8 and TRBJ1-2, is GAGVSQSPRYKVAKRGQDVALRCDPISGHVSLFWYQQALGQGPEFLTYFQNEAQLDKSGLPSDRFFAERPEGSVSTLKIQRTQQEDSAVYLCASSPETGGYGYTFGSGTRLTVV.

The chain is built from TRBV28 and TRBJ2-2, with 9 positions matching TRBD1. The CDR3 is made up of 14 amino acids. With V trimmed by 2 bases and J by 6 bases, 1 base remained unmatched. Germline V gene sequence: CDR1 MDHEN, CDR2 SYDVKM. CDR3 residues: CASSLGQGPGELFF. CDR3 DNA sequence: TGTGCCAGCAGTTTAGGACAGGGGCCCGGGGAGCTGTTTTTT.

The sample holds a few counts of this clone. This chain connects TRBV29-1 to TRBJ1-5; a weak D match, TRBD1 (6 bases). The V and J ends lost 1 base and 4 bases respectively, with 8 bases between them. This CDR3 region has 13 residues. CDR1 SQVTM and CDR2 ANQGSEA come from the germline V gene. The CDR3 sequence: CSVEVDRNQPQHF. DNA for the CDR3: TGCAGCGTTGAAGTGGACAGAAATCAGCCCCAGCATTTT.

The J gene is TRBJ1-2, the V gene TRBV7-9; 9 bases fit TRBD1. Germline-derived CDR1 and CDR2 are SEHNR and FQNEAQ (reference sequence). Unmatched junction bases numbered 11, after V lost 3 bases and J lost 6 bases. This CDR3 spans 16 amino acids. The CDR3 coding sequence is TGTGCCAGCAGCTTTGACGAATGGGACAGGGATAATGGCTACACCTTC. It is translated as CASSFDEWDRDNGYTF.

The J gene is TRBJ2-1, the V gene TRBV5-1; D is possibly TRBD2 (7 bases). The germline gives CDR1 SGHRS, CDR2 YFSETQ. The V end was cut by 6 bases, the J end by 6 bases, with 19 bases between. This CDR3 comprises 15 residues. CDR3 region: CASTLGGPPANEQFF. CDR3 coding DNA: TGCGCCAGCACTTTGGGGGGGCCCCCCGCCAATGAGCAGTTCTTC.

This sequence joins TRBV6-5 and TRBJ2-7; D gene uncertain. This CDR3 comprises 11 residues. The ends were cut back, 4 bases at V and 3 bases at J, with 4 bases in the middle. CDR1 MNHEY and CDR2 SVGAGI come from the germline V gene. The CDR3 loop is CASSFNYEQYF. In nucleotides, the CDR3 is TGTGCCAGCAGTTTCAACTACGAGCAGTACTTC.

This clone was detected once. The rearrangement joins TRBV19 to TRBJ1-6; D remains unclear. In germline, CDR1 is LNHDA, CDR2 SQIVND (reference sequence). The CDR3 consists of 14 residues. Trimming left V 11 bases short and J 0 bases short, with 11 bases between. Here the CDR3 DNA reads TGTGCCTCCTCGTTTAGCTCCTATAATTCACCCCTCCACTTT. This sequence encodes CASSFSSYNSPLHF.

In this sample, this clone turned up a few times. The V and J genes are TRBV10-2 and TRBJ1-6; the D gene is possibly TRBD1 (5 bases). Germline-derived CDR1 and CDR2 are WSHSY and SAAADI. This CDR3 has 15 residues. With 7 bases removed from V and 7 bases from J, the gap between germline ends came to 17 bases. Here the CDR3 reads CASTNSPGNNSPLHF. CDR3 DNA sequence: TGCGCCAGCACTAACTCACCAGGGAACAATTCACCCCTCCACTTT.

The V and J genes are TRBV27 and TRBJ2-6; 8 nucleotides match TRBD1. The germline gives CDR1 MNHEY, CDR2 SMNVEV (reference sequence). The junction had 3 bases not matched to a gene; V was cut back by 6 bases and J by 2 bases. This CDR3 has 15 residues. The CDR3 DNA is TGTGCCAGCAGGCAGGGGGCTGCTGGGGCCAACGTCCTGACTTTC. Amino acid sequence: CASRQGAAGANVLTF.

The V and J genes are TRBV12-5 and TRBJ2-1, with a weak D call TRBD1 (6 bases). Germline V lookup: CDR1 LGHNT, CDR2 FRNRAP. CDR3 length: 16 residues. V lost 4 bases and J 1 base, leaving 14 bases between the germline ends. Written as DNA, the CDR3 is TGTGCTAGTGGTTCCGGACAGTTGGCTTCCTACAATGAGCAGTTCTTC. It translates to CASGSGQLASYNEQFF.